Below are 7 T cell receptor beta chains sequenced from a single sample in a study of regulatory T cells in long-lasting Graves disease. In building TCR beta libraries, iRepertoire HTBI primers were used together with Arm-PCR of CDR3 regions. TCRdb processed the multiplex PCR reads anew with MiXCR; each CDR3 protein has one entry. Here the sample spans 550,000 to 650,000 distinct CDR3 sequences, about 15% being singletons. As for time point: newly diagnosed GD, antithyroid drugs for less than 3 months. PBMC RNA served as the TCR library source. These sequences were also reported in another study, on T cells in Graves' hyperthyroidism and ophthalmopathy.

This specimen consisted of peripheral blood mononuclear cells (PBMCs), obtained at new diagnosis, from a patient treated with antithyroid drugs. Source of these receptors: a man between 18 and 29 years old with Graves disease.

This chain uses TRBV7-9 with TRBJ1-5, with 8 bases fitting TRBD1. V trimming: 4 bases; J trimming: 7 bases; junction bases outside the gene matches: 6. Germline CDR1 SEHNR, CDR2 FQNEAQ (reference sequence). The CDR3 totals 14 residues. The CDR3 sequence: CASSSRDRSQPQHF. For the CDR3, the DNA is TGTGCCAGCAGCTCGCGGGACAGGAGCCAGCCCCAGCATTTT.

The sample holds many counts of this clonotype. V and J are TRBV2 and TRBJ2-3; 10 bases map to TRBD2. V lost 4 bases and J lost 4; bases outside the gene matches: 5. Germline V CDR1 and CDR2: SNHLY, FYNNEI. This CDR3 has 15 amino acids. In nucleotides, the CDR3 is TGTGCCAGCAGTGTTACTAGCGGGATCGCAGATACGCAGTATTTT. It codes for CASSVTSGIADTQYF.

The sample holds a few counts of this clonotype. The CDR3 here is CASSVAGTGGANEKLFF. CDR3 nucleotides: TGTGCCAGCAGCGTAGCTGGGACAGGGGGCGCGAATGAAAAACTGTTTTTT. The V call is TRBV9, the J call TRBJ1-4, with 12 bases identical to TRBD1. CDR3 length: 17 amino acids. J gave up 5 bases and V 0 bases, and 5 bases lay outside the gene matches. Per germline, CDR1 SGDLS and CDR2 YYNGEE.

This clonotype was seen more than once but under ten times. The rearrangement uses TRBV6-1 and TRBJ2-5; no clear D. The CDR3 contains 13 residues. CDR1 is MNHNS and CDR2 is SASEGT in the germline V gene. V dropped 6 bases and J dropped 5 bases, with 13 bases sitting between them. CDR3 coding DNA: TGTGCCAGCAGAGCAGCGATTTCGGAGACCCAGTACTTC. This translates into CASRAAISETQYF.

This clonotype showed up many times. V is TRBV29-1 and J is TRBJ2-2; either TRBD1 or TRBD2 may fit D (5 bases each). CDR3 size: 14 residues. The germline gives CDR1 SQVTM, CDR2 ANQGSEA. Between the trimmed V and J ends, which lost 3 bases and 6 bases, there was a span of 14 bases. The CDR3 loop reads CSVEPQGVPGELFF. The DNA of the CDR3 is TGCAGCGTTGAGCCGCAGGGAGTTCCCGGGGAGCTGTTTTTT.

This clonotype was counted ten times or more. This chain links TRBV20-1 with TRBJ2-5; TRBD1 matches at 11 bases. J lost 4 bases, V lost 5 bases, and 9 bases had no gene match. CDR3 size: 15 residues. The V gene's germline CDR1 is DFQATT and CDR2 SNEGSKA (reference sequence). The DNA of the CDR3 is TGCAGTGCTCAGACCCGGACAGGGGGCATAGAGACCCAGTACTTC. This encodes CSAQTRTGGIETQYF.

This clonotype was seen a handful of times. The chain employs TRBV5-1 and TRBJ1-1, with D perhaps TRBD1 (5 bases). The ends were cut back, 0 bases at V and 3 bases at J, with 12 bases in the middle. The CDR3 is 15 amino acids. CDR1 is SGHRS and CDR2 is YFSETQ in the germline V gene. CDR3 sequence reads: CASSLVGERDTEAFF. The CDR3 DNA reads TGCGCCAGCAGCTTGGTGGGGGAGCGGGACACTGAAGCTTTCTTT. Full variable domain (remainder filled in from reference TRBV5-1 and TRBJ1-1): KAGVTQTPRYLIKTRGQQVTLSCSPISGHRSVSWYQQTPGQGLQFLFEYFSETQRNKGNFPGRFSGRQFSNSRSEMNVSTLELGDSALYLCASSLVGERDTEAFFGQGTRLTVV.